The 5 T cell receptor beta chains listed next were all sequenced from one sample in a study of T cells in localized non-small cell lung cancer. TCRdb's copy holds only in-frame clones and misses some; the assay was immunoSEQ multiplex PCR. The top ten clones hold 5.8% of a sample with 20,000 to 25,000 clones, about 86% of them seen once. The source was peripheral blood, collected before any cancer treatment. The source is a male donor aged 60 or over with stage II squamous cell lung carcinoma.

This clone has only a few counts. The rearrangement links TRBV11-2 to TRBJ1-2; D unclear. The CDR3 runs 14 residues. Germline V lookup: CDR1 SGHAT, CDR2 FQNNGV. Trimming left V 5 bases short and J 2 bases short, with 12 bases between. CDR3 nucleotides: TGTGCCAGCAGCCACCGGACTGGGAACTATGGCTACACCTTC. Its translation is CASSHRTGNYGYTF.

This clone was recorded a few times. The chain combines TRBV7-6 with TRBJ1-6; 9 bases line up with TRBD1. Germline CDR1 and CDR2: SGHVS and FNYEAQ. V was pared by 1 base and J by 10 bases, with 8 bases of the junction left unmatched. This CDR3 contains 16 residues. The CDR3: CASSLEGQGHESPLHF. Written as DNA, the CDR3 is TGTGCCAGCAGCTTAGAGGGACAGGGTCATGAGTCACCCCTCCACTTT.

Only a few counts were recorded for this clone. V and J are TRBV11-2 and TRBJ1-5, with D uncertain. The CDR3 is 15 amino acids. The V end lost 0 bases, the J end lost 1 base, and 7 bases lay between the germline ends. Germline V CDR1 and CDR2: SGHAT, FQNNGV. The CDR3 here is CASSLDALSNQPQHF. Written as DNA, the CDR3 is TGTGCCAGCAGCTTAGATGCGTTAAGCAATCAGCCCCAGCATTTT.

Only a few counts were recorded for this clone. CDR3 bases: TGTGCCAGCAGTTCCGGGACAGATTATGGCTACACCTTC. Amino acid sequence: CASSSGTDYGYTF. The J gene is TRBJ1-2, the V gene TRBV2, with TRBD1 identical over 7 bases. Germline V gives CDR1 SNHLY, CDR2 FYNNEI. CDR3 length: 13 amino acids. V was clipped by 5 bases and J by 5 bases; unmatched bases: 5.

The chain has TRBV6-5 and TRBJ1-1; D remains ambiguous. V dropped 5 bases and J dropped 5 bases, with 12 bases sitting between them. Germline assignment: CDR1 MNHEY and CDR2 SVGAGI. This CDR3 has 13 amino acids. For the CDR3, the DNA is TGTGCCAGCAGTAGAGGAGTGAGAACTGAAGCTTTCTTT. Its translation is CASSRGVRTEAFF.